The 23 T cell receptor beta chains reported below all come from one sample, sequenced in a study of blood T cells in healthy people across ages. Combining a sample-barcoded 5' primer with a J-beta primer mix, a second PCR ran for 7 to 11 cycles. TCRdb independently ran MiXCR on the 5' RACE reads; one entry per CDR3 protein. The top ten clones hold more than 6% of a sample with some 1.7 million distinct CDR3 sequences, over 25% of them seen once. Sequences were obtained from blood. The receptor set was obtained from a young woman in good health.

The rearrangement joins TRBV18 to TRBJ1-5; tentatively, D is TRBD1 (5 bases). This CDR3 region has 13 residues. CDR1 is KGHSH and CDR2 is LQKENI in the germline V gene. With 2 bases removed from V and 8 bases from J, the gap between germline ends came to 10 bases. The CDR3 protein is CASSPSGTEPQHF. CDR3 DNA sequence: TGTGCCAGCTCACCAAGTGGGACGGAGCCCCAGCATTTT.

The chain links TRBV20-1 to TRBJ1-1; D unclear. The CDR3 runs to 13 residues. The germline CDR1 and CDR2 sequences are DFQATT and SNEGSKA (reference sequence). Trimming removed 3 bases at V and 0 bases at J, with 8 bases between. This CDR3 is CSASPDMNTEAFF. DNA of the CDR3: TGCAGTGCTAGCCCAGATATGAACACTGAAGCTTTCTTT.

This clonotype was found a few times. The chain combines TRBV19 with TRBJ1-2; possibly TRBD1 for D (6 bases). From germline, CDR1 is LNHDA and CDR2 SQIVND (reference sequence). Between the trimmed V and J ends, which lost 4 bases and 1 base, there was a span of 13 bases. The CDR3 sequence is 15 residues long. The CDR3 nucleotides are TGTGCCAGTAGTACCCTGGGACACGATAACTATGGCTACACCTTC. Translated, it gives CASSTLGHDNYGYTF.

At least ten counts were recorded for this clonotype. This chain connects TRBV7-2 to TRBJ2-7, with TRBD2 identical over 8 bases. The CDR3 extends over 15 amino acids. Germline loops: CDR1 SGHTA, CDR2 FQGNSA. Germline trimming cut 11 bases from V and 6 bases from J; bases unmatched to any gene: 18. The CDR3 is CAVRPAPAGVSEQYF. CDR3 sequence (DNA): TGTGCCGTCCGCCCTGCCCCAGCGGGAGTCTCCGAGCAGTACTTC.

This clonotype has ten or more counts. The chain carries TRBV20-1 and TRBJ2-7, with unresolved D. The CDR3 is 12 residues long. Germline loops: CDR1 DFQATT, CDR2 SNEGSKA (reference sequence). V was pared by 6 bases and J by 5 bases, with 14 bases between. CDR3 protein: CSARQGPNEQYF. CDR3 sequence (DNA): TGCAGTGCGAGACAAGGACCTAACGAGCAGTACTTC.

V and J are TRBV20-1 and TRBJ2-7; D is ambiguous. This CDR3 has 14 residues. Trimming pared 3 bases from V and 2 bases from J, leaving 14 bases between. Germline-derived CDR1 and CDR2 are DFQATT and SNEGSKA (reference sequence). The CDR3 spells CSARRTDSTYEQYF. In DNA form, the CDR3 reads TGCAGTGCTAGGAGGACGGATTCCACCTACGAGCAGTACTTC.

As regards this clonotype: A read error may account for a junction end that differs from germline. The chain joins TRBV7-2 to TRBJ2-3, with 11 bases matching TRBD2. This CDR3 comprises 15 residues. In germline, CDR1 is SGHTA, CDR2 FQGNSA. The CDR3 is CASSHSGRALDMQYF. CDR3 nucleotide sequence: TGTGCCAGCAGCCATAGCGGGAGGGCTCTGGATATGCAGTATTTT.

This chain connects TRBV20-1 to TRBJ2-7; TRBD1 agrees at 8 bases. With V trimmed by 2 bases and J by 2 bases, 5 bases remained unmatched. The CDR3 spans 14 residues. Looked up from germline, CDR1 is DFQATT and CDR2 is SNEGSKA (reference sequence). CDR3: CSARTGTGPYEQYF. CDR3 DNA sequence: TGCAGTGCTAGAACCGGGACAGGACCCTACGAGCAGTACTTC.

The chain recombines TRBV7-9 with TRBJ2-3; D is unresolved. CDR3 length: 15 residues. Germline CDR1 SEHNR, CDR2 FQNEAQ (reference sequence). V lost 6 bases and J lost 6, with 19 bases in between. The CDR3 region is CASRQVLAGMDTQYF. The CDR3 region has the DNA TGTGCCAGCAGGCAAGTCTTGGCTGGAATGGATACGCAGTATTTT.

The table lists this clonotype with many counts. The genes are TRBV5-1 and TRBJ1-2; 7 nucleotides agree with TRBD1. The CDR3 contains 15 residues. Germline CDR1 reads SGHRS; CDR2 reads YFSETQ. J lost 0 bases, V lost 4 bases, and 6 bases had no gene match. The CDR3 loop reads CASSEGQPANYGYTF. As DNA, the CDR3 is TGCGCCAGCAGCGAGGGACAGCCCGCTAACTATGGCTACACCTTC.

This rearrangement joins TRBV4-1 to TRBJ2-1; 9 nucleotides match TRBD2. CDR1 and CDR2 (germline): MGHRA, YSYEKL. The V and J ends lost 1 base and 7 bases, in that order; junction bases with no gene match: 8. CDR3 length: 16 residues. CDR3: CASSQVGSGRGNEQFF. The CDR3 nucleotides are TGCGCCAGCAGCCAAGTTGGTAGCGGGAGAGGGAATGAGCAGTTCTTC.

With regard to this clonotype: One junction end disagrees with the germline gene, perhaps due to a read error. V is TRBV5-1 and J is TRBJ2-1; tentative D call: TRBD1 (6 bases). There are 16 residues in the CDR3. Germline CDR1 is SGHRS and CDR2 is YFSETQ. For the CDR3, the DNA is TGCACCAGCAACCGTGGGGCAGGGGATTCCTACAATGAGCAGTTCTTC. It specifies CTSNRGAGDSYNEQFF.

Comment on this clonotype: A much larger clonotype is one base distant, so this may be a read error. The CDR3 nucleotides read TGCAGCGTTGAAAGTTGGGGACAGAACACCAATGAGCAGTTCTTC. It translates to CSVESWGQNTNEQFF. The chain carries TRBV29-1 and TRBJ2-1; TRBD1 aligns across 7 bases. Germline V gives CDR1 SQVTM, CDR2 ANQGSEA. Trimming at V came to 2 bases and at J to 6 bases, leaving 10 bases not matched to a gene. CDR3 length: 15 residues.

This clonotype was detected only a few times. The chain has TRBV7-9 and TRBJ1-4; 7 nucleotides line up with TRBD1. The junction had 7 bases not matched to a gene; V was cut back by 5 bases and J by 7 bases. The CDR3 spans 14 residues. Germline assignment: CDR1 SEHNR and CDR2 FQNEAQ (reference sequence). Here the CDR3 DNA reads TGTGCCAGCAGCGAAACAGGGGTGGTTGAAAAACTGTTTTTT. Amino acids: CASSETGVVEKLFF. Complete variable domain (other parts from reference TRBV7-9 and TRBJ1-4): DTGVSQNPRHKITKRGQNVTFRCDPISEHNRLYWYRQTLGQGPEFLTYFQNEAQLEKSRLLSDRFSAERPKGSFSTLEIQRTEQGDSAMYLCASSETGVVEKLFFGSGTQLSVL.

V usage is TRBV6-5 and J usage is TRBJ1-5, with 7 bases aligning to TRBD1. The CDR3 is made up of 14 amino acids. Losses at the gene ends were 6 bases for V and 2 bases for J; bases not matched to a gene: 4. Germline CDR1 and CDR2: MNHEY and SVGAGI. This CDR3 reads CASRDDRGNQPQHF. CDR3 nucleotide sequence: TGTGCCAGCAGGGACGACAGGGGCAATCAGCCCCAGCATTTT.

With respect to this clonotype: A single base separates this from a much larger clone, so it may be a read error. This sequence joins TRBV4-1 and TRBJ2-1; maybe TRBD1 (6 bases). CDR1 MGHRA and CDR2 YSYEKL come from the germline V gene. V was clipped by 2 bases and J by 13 bases, with 18 bases between them. This CDR3 has 14 residues. For the CDR3, the DNA is TGCGCCAGCAGCCAAACAGGGAAAGGGCGGACCCAGTTCTTC. It yields the protein CASSQTGKGRTQFF.

About this clonotype itself: One base away lies a much larger clone, so this may be a sequencing read error. This chain links TRBV18 with TRBJ2-7; D remains unclear. Germline CDR1 KGHSH, CDR2 LQKENI. CDR3 length equals 11 residues. The CDR3 bases are TGTGCCAGCTCACCAAGAAGAGAGCGGTACTTC. It encodes CASSPRRERYF.

This clonotype was counted at least ten times. J is TRBJ2-1 and V is TRBV5-1, with D uncertain. V was shortened by 1 base and J by 5 bases, with 7 bases between the two germline ends. The germline V gene has CDR1 SGHRS and CDR2 YFSETQ. CDR3 length: 13 residues. As DNA, the CDR3 is TGCGCCAGCAGCTTGTCTGCAGACAATGAGCAGTTCTTC. Translated, it gives CASSLSADNEQFF.

This clonotype has ten or more counts. The rearrangement joins TRBV7-2 to TRBJ2-7; no definite D call. V lost 5 bases, J lost 3 bases, and 8 bases lay in between. CDR1 and CDR2 from the germline V gene are SGHTA and FQGNSA. The CDR3 has 12 residues. The CDR3 coding sequence is TGTGCCAGCAGCAGATGGGACTACGAGCAGTACTTC. Encoded protein: CASSRWDYEQYF.

This clonotype showed up many times. The V gene is TRBV5-1, the J gene TRBJ2-3, with a possible D match to TRBD2 (7 bases). This CDR3 has 15 residues. Trimming removed 4 bases at V and 2 bases at J, with 14 bases between. Per the germline V gene, CDR1 is SGHRS and CDR2 is YFSETQ. The CDR3 DNA follows: TGCGCCAGCAGCCCGGGGGGCAGAATCACAGATACGCAGTATTTT. It specifies CASSPGGRITDTQYF.

This clonotype was counted at least ten times. The chain recombines TRBV7-2 with TRBJ2-5, with no clear D. Germline CDR1 and CDR2: SGHTA and FQGNSA. Trimming removed 1 base from V and 4 bases from J, with 7 bases in between. CDR3 length: 13 residues. CDR3 sequence: CASSLDHAETQYF. The DNA of the CDR3 is TGTGCCAGCAGCTTAGATCACGCAGAGACCCAGTACTTC. The variable domain in full, completed from reference TRBV7-2 and TRBJ2-5, reads GAGVSQSPSNKVTEKGKDVELRCDPISGHTALYWYRQSLGQGLEFLIYFQGNSAPDKSGLPSDRFSAERTGGSVSTLTIQRTQQEDSAVYLCASSLDHAETQYFGPGTRLLVL.

The V gene is TRBV28, the J gene TRBJ2-5, with D uncertain. The V gene lost 6 bases and the J gene lost 0 bases, with 20 bases spanning the gap. CDR3 size: 17 residues. CDR1 and CDR2 from the germline V gene are MDHEN and SYDVKM. Here the CDR3 reads CASSSPLGTPYQETQYF. The CDR3 coding sequence is TGTGCCAGCAGCTCGCCTTTGGGAACCCCGTACCAAGAGACCCAGTACTTC.

This clonotype was seen only a few times. The V and J genes are TRBV29-1 and TRBJ2-5, with TRBD1 matching 7 bases. Unmatched junction bases numbered 5, after V lost 3 bases and J lost 4 bases. The germline V gene encodes CDR1 SQVTM and CDR2 ANQGSEA. The CDR3 length is 13 residues. Written as DNA, the CDR3 is TGCAGCGTTGAGGGGACAGCCCGAGAGACCCAGTACTTC. It codes for CSVEGTARETQYF.